A selection of T cell receptor beta chains follows, all from one sample in a study of CD8 T cells in Susac syndrome. TCRdb ran MiXCR on the immunoSEQ multiplex PCR reads and lists one entry per CDR3 protein. The sample yields roughly 120,000 distinct CDR3 sequences, 90% to 96% seen once. The sequenced sample was CD4+ T cells from PBMCs. These receptors were obtained from a human donor in good health. CDR3s include the opening cysteine and the closing phenylalanine or tryptophan. A D gene is named only where the DNA matches it firmly. Where a row states a size, it is once, few, many or the class of an expanded clone; other rows omit it.

J gene,V gene,clone size,D gene,CDR3 DNA,CDR3 protein
TRBJ2-3,TRBV7-8,NA,NA,TGTGCCAGCAGCCCAGGGACCACAGATACGCAGTATTTT,CASSPGTTDTQYF
TRBJ2-3,TRBV2,NA,NA,TGTGCCAGCAGTGACTCTGGCACAGATACGCAGTATTTT,CASSDSGTDTQYF
TRBJ2-7,TRBV3-1,NA,TRBD2,TGTGCCAGCAGCCGAACTAGCGGGGGCGGATCCTACGAGCAGTACTTC,CASSRTSGGGSYEQYF
TRBJ2-1,TRBV4-1,NA,NA,TGCGCCAGCAGCCAAGATAGCGAGAGCTATGAGCAGTTCTTC,CASSQDSESYEQFF
TRBJ2-2,TRBV6-2/TRBV6-3,NA,NA,TGTGCCAGCAGTTACGCCAGGAACACCGGGGAGCTGTTTTTT,CASSYARNTGELFF
TRBJ2-4,TRBV4-1,NA,TRBD2,TGCGCCAGCAGCCAAGGACTAGCGGGTGCGGGCATTCAGTACTTC,CASSQGLAGAGIQYF
TRBJ2-7,TRBV5-4,NA,TRBD1,TGTGCCAGCAGCCGGACAGGGACGAGCTCCTACGAGCAGTACTTC,CASSRTGTSSYEQYF
TRBJ2-3,TRBV29-1,NA,NA,TGCAGCGTCTATGGGAGCTCTCGGGATACGCAGTATTTT,CSVYGSSRDTQYF
TRBJ2-3,TRBV29-1,NA,NA,TGCAGCGCTCGACAGGATACGCAGTATTTT,CSARQDTQYF
TRBJ2-5,TRBV4-1,NA,NA,TGCGCCAGCAGCCAAGGAGGGGTGGAGACCCAGTACTTC,CASSQGGVETQYF
TRBJ2-7,TRBV3-1,once,TRBD2,TGTGCCAGCAGCCAAGATGGGAGCGGGAGTCGAAACGAGCAGTACTTC,CASSQDGSGSRNEQYF
TRBJ2-1,TRBV7-3,once,NA,TGTGCCAGCAGCATCGACGGGGGTGAGCAGTTCTTC,CASSIDGGEQFF
TRBJ2-6,TRBV12-3/TRBV12-4,once,NA,TGTGCCAGCTCGAATCAGGGAGTCGCGGGCGGGGCCAACGTCCTGACTTTC,CASSNQGVAGGANVLTF
TRBJ2-1,TRBV12-3/TRBV12-4,NA,TRBD2,TGTGCCAGCAAATGGACTAGCGGGGGCCGTTACAATGAGCAGTTCTTC,CASKWTSGGRYNEQFF
TRBJ2-3,TRBV5-5,NA,TRBD1,TGTGCCAGCAGCGCGGACAGGCCAACCACAGATACGCAGTATTTT,CASSADRPTTDTQYF
TRBJ2-7,TRBV3-1,NA,TRBD2,TGTGCCAGCAGCCGTGGACTAGCGGGACCTTACGAGCAGTACTTC,CASSRGLAGPYEQYF
TRBJ2-7,TRBV4-3,NA,NA,TGCGCCAGCAGCCACTCCCCACACCGGGAGCGGTCGGACGAGCAGTACTTC,CASSHSPHRERSDEQYF
TRBJ1-5,TRBV9,NA,NA,TGTGCCAGCAGCGTAGAGCTGTGGCCCCCAGTGATCTATCAGCCCCAGCATTTT,CASSVELWPPVIYQPQHF
TRBJ2-7,TRBV3-1,few,TRBD2,TGTGCCAGCAGCCAAGATGGACTAGTTAGACGGGAGTACTTC,CASSQDGLVRREYF
TRBJ1-3,TRBV3-1,NA,NA,TGTGCCAGCAGTTCACAGGGAACTGGAAACACCATATATTTT,CASSSQGTGNTIYF
TRBJ2-1,TRBV6-2/TRBV6-3,NA,TRBD2,TGTGCCAGCAAACTAGCGGGCGATGAGCAGTTCTTC,CASKLAGDEQFF
TRBJ1-6,TRBV7-3,NA,NA,TGTGCCAGCAGCTCGGACGCGGGGGCGGGTTCACCCCTCCACTTT,CASSSDAGAGSPLHF
TRBJ2-5,TRBV18,NA,NA,TGTGCCAGCTCACCACAGCGCAATCAAGAGACCCAGTACTTC,CASSPQRNQETQYF
TRBJ1-5,TRBV24-1,once,NA,TGTGCCACCAGTGATTTAGGTCAGCCCCAGCATTTT,CATSDLGQPQHF
TRBJ2-1,TRBV11-3,NA,TRBD2,TGTGCCAGCAGCTTAGCGGGGCCCGGGACTAGCGGGAGGAATGAGCAGTTCTTC,CASSLAGPGTSGRNEQFF